This TCR beta chain came from a study of PD-1 blockade in classical Hodgkin lymphoma. Overall study: It was nivolumab at 3 mg/kg, given intravenously every 2 weeks, that patients received. Notes on the study in general: For complete responders, baseline diversity was comparable to that of newly diagnosed patients.

No patient escaped relapse after autologous stem cell transplantation, and brentuximab vedotin exposure varied. Best responses fell into complete response, partial response or progressive disease. Points on this clone: Its antigen is as yet unknown.

The assay was immunoSEQ multiplex PCR, and TCRdb's table has in-frame clones only and misses some. The sample contains 98,000 or so clones, roughly nine tenths of which appear only once. CDR1 MNHEY and CDR2 SMNVEV come from the germline V gene (reference sequence). CDR3 length: 15 residues. V dropped 5 bases and J dropped 3; count of bases not matched to a gene: 9. This specimen was peripheral blood mononuclear cells (PBMCs), taken before the second cycle of nivolumab. The chain uses TRBV27 and TRBJ2-7; the match to TRBD1 covers 8 bases. This clonotype was obtained from a human donor with classical Hodgkin lymphoma. The CDR3 DNA follows: TGTGCCAGCAGTCCCAGGGGGCAAACCCTCTACGAGCAGTACTTC. It encodes CASSPRGQTLYEQYF.